A selection of T cell receptor beta chains follows, all from one sample in a study of glioma-infiltrating T cells after dendritic cell vaccination. Sequencing was performed with immunoSEQ multiplex PCR; in TCRdb, only in-frame clones are kept and a portion is missing. Altogether around 58,000 clones are present, roughly 80% being singletons, with the ten largest covering about 10%. This material consisted of blood, taken before dendritic cell vaccination. These receptors were obtained from a human donor with glioblastoma. Both conserved end residues are part of each CDR3. D genes are given only for firm matches. Expanded clones get a size class; other rows say once, few or many, or leave the size out.

V,D,J,size,CDR3,DNA
TRBV5-1,-,TRBJ2-3,-,CASSFTPGQAGWTDTQYF,TGCGCCAGCAGCTTCACCCCAGGCCAGGCAGGTTGGACAGATACGCAGTATTTT
TRBV15,-,TRBJ2-5,once,CATSRAPVAETQYF,TGTGCCACCAGCAGAGCCCCCGTCGCGGAGACCCAGTACTTC
TRBV10-1,TRBD2,TRBJ2-3,-,CASSDYRGGPSTDTQYF,TGCGCCAGCAGTGACTACCGCGGGGGACCTAGCACAGATACGCAGTATTTT
TRBV4-2,-,TRBJ2-7,-,CASSQGPGDYEQYF,TGTGCCAGCAGCCAAGGTCCGGGAGACTACGAGCAGTACTTC
TRBV7-9,-,TRBJ2-7,-,CASSFDQGNWEQYF,TGTGCCAGCAGCTTCGACCAGGGAAATTGGGAGCAGTACTTC
TRBV6-5,-,TRBJ2-1,-,CASSYREHGEQFF,TGTGCCAGCAGTTACAGGGAGCACGGTGAGCAGTTCTTC
TRBV2,-,TRBJ1-4,-,CASSASRPGLPWEKLFF,TGTGCCAGCAGTGCCTCTAGGCCGGGACTCCCCTGGGAAAAACTGTTTTTT
TRBV28,-,TRBJ1-1,-,CASRPDIREAFF,TGTGCCAGCAGACCGGACATCCGTGAAGCTTTCTTT
TRBV28,-,TRBJ1-4,few,CASSLGATSEKLFF,TGTGCCAGCAGTTTAGGGGCGACAAGTGAAAAACTGTTTTTT
TRBV5-1,-,TRBJ1-2,-,CASRNTLGAYGYTF,TGCGCCAGCAGAAATACCTTGGGGGCCTATGGCTACACCTTC
TRBV6-1,TRBD2,TRBJ2-1,-,CASSEPGGGTTTFF,TGTGCCAGCAGTGAACCCGGGGGGGGGACTACCACGTTCTTC
TRBV11-2,-,TRBJ2-2,-,CASSVENLNTGELFF,TGTGCCAGCAGCGTTGAGAACTTAAACACCGGGGAGCTGTTTTTT
TRBV25-1,-,TRBJ2-7,-,CASSETNTYEQYF,TGTGCCAGCAGTGAGACAAATACCTACGAGCAGTACTTC
TRBV11-2,-,TRBJ1-1,-,CASSLSDFLGTEAFF,TGTGCCAGCAGCTTAAGTGACTTCCTGGGCACTGAAGCTTTCTTT
TRBV7-2,TRBD2,TRBJ2-7,-,CASSLFTAGGNEQYF,TGTGCCAGCAGCTTATTCACAGCGGGGGGTAACGAGCAGTACTTC
TRBV28,-,TRBJ1-2,-,CASSSRHLYGYTF,TGTGCCAGCAGTTCCCGACACCTCTATGGCTACACCTTC
TRBV7-6,TRBD1,TRBJ2-7,-,CASSLAGGQAYEQYF,TGTGCCAGCAGCTTAGCGGGCGGACAGGCCTACGAGCAGTACTTC
TRBV7-6,-,TRBJ2-6,-,CASSFSVSGANVLTF,TGTGCCAGCAGCTTTTCCGTCTCTGGGGCCAACGTCCTGACTTTC
TRBV5-4,TRBD1,TRBJ1-2,once,CASTSGTGRPYGYTF,TGTGCCAGCACCTCCGGGACAGGTAGACCCTATGGCTACACCTTC
TRBV14,-,TRBJ1-1,few,CASSQDSDTEAFF,TGTGCCAGCAGCCAAGACTCGGACACTGAAGCTTTCTTT
TRBV25-1,-,TRBJ2-2,-,CASSREKRSTGELFF,TGTGCCAGCAGTAGAGAAAAGAGGTCCACCGGGGAGCTGTTTTTT
TRBV19,-,TRBJ1-1,-,CASSIDGGTGTEAFF,TGTGCCAGTAGTATAGACGGCGGGACCGGCACTGAAGCTTTCTTT
TRBV5-4,TRBD1,TRBJ2-1,-,CASSLGQGAHNEQFF,TGTGCCAGCAGCTTGGGGCAGGGGGCGCATAATGAGCAGTTCTTC
TRBV19,-,TRBJ1-1,-,CASSSNRNTEAFF,TGTGCCAGTAGTAGTAACAGGAACACTGAAGCTTTCTTT
TRBV4-1,-,TRBJ2-1,-,CASSPGEGHNEQFF,TGCGCCAGCAGCCCCGGCGAGGGCCACAATGAGCAGTTCTTC
TRBV6-5,TRBD2,TRBJ2-5,-,CASKREDTQTQYF,TGTGCCAGCAAGCGGGAGGACACTCAGACCCAGTACTTC
TRBV6-6,TRBD1,TRBJ1-2,-,CASSNSPDRGGYTF,TGTGCCAGCAGTAACTCCCCGGACAGGGGCGGCTACACCTTC
TRBV2,-,TRBJ1-1,-,CASSVGTDLKLSF,-